This T cell receptor (beta chain) was sequenced for a study of T cells of healthy individuals. This clonotype was found a few times. TCRdb re-analysed the 5' RACE reads in MiXCR, keeping a single row per CDR3 protein. This repertoire shows nearly 100,000 distinct CDR3 sequences, approximately 15% found once; its top ten account for under 7.5%. The CDR3 consists of 18 residues. V dropped 3 bases and J dropped 0; count of bases not matched to a gene: 7. In germline, CDR1 is MNHEY, CDR2 SMNVEV (reference sequence). V usage is TRBV27 and J usage is TRBJ2-3; 12 bases match TRBD2. The clonotype was recovered from a human donor in good health. CDR3 amino acids: CASSLSLAGGASTDTQYF. In DNA, the CDR3 is TGTGCCAGCAGTTTGTCACTAGCGGGAGGAGCTAGCACAGATACGCAGTATTTT.